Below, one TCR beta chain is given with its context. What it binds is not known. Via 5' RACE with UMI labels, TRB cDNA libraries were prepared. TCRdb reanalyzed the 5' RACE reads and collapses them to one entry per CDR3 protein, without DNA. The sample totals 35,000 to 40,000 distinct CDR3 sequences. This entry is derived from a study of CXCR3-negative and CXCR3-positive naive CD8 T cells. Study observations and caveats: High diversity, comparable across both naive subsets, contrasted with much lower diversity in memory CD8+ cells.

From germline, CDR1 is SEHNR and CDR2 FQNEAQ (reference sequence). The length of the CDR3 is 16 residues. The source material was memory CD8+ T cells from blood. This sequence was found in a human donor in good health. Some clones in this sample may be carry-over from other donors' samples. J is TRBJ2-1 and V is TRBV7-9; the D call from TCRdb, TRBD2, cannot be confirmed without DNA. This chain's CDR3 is CASSPRTSASYNEQFF.